A selection of T cell receptor beta chains follows, all from one sample in a study of T-cell memory formation after mild COVID-19. TCRdb itself ran the 5' RACE reads through MiXCR, one entry per CDR3 protein. Of about 350,000 distinct CDR3 sequences listed, less than 25% are singletons. Source material: PBMCs or a T cell subset sorted from them (not recorded which). The receptors were sampled from a man aged 18 to 30 who had mild COVID-19 (a few samples of this study predate the infection). Cell type and time point are not known. Each CDR3 is given with its conserved first and last residue. Each record gives: V gene, D gene, clone size, J gene, CDR3 DNA, CDR3 protein. A D gene is named only where the DNA matches it firmly. Size tells how often a clone was seen (once, few, many) or the class of an expanded clone, and some rows leave it out.

TRBV7-2	TRBD1	.	TRBJ2-7	TGTGCCAGCAGCACACGAACGGGACAGGGTGCCTACGAGCAGTACTTC	CASSTRTGQGAYEQYF
TRBV2	.	.	TRBJ2-3	TGTGCCAGCAGTGAAAGAACGGCAGTCGATACGCAGTATTTT	CASSERTAVDTQYF
TRBV24-1	.	many	TRBJ1-2	TGTGCCACCAGTGTCCCACTCCTGTCCAACTATGGCTACACCTTC	CATSVPLLSNYGYTF
TRBV28	.	many	TRBJ2-2	TGTGCCAGCAGTTTAGAGGGGGGAATCACCGGGGAGCTGTTTTTT	CASSLEGGITGELFF
TRBV12-3/TRBV12-4	.	.	TRBJ1-5	TGTGCCAGCAACCAAAAGGGAGGGAGCAATCAGCCCCAGCATTTT	CASNQKGGSNQPQHF
TRBV12-3/TRBV12-4	.	few	TRBJ2-4	TGTGCCAGCAGTTTAAGCCTCCTCGGGGGTGAGGCCAAAAACATTCAGTACTTC	CASSLSLLGGEAKNIQYF
TRBV12-3/TRBV12-4	.	.	TRBJ2-5	TGTGCCAGCAGCCCTGCCCCGGGGGAGACCCAGTACTTC	CASSPAPGETQYF
TRBV5-1	.	.	TRBJ1-1	TGCGCCAGCAGTCGTACCGGTTTATCTGAAGCTTTCTTT	CASSRTGLSEAFF
TRBV7-6	TRBD1	.	TRBJ1-5	TGTGCCAGCAGCAAAGGGGACAGGTGGAATCAGCCCCAGCATTTT	CASSKGDRWNQPQHF
TRBV5-4	.	few	TRBJ2-2	TGTGCCAGCAGCGCCCACCGCGGCGGGCTGTTTTTT	CASSAHRGGLFF
TRBV4-3	TRBD2	.	TRBJ2-5	TGCGCCAGCAGTTCCGGGACTAGCGCCTCGGAGACCCAGTACTTC	CASSSGTSASETQYF
TRBV24-1	.	.	TRBJ2-3	TGTGCCACCAGTGATTACAGGTTAGATACGCAGTATTTT	CATSDYRLDTQYF
TRBV7-2	.	.	TRBJ2-5	TGTGCCAGCAGCGGGCCCTTCGGGGGCGGGGCCCAAGAGACCCAGTACTTC	CASSGPFGGGAQETQYF
TRBV20-1	.	few	TRBJ1-2	TGCAGTGCTAGTATTGGGTCCGGGACCTATGGCTACACCTTC	CSASIGSGTYGYTF
TRBV18	.	.	TRBJ1-1	TGTGCCAGCTCTCGAAGGGGGGCAGCGAACACTGAAGCTTTCTTT	CASSRRGAANTEAFF
TRBV23-1	.	few	TRBJ2-5	TGCGCCAGACTGAAAGAGACCCAGTACTTC	CARLKETQYF
TRBV7-3	TRBD2	.	TRBJ2-5	TGTGCCAGCAGCCTCGGGACTAGAAAAGAGACCCAGTACTTC	CASSLGTRKETQYF
TRBV5-4	TRBD2	.	TRBJ2-7	TGTGCCAGCAGCTTGGTCCAGCGGGGGATCTCCGAGCAGTACTTC	CASSLVQRGISEQYF
TRBV7-9	TRBD2	.	TRBJ2-3	TGTGCCAGCACCATACCGGGACTAGCGGCTGATACGCAGTATTTT	CASTIPGLAADTQYF
TRBV12-3/TRBV12-4	.	many	TRBJ1-6	TGTGCCAGCAGTTTAGAAGGTTCACCCCTCCACTTT	CASSLEGSPLHF
TRBV7-2	.	.	TRBJ1-1	TGTGCCAGCAGCTTAGGGTTGCGGTCTGAAGCTTTCTTT	CASSLGLRSEAFF
TRBV7-3	TRBD1	few	TRBJ2-5	TGTGCCAGCAGCTTCGGGACAGGGGGCGGAGAGACCCAGTACTTC	CASSFGTGGGETQYF
TRBV9	TRBD1	many	TRBJ2-3	TGTGCCAGCAGCGAGGACAGGGACACAGATACGCAGTATTTT	CASSEDRDTDTQYF
TRBV12-3/TRBV12-4	.	.	TRBJ2-2	TGTGCCAGCAGTTTTGGTCTAGCTAGAACACCGGGGGAGCTGTTTTTT	CASSFGLARTPGELFF
TRBV12-3/TRBV12-4	.	.	TRBJ1-1	TGTGCCAGCATTCTAGGGGTAACTGAAGCTTTCTTT	CASILGVTEAFF
TRBV6-5	.	.	TRBJ2-1	TGTGCCAGCAGTTGGTCAAAACAGGGATACAATGAGCAGTTCTTC	CASSWSKQGYNEQFF
TRBV7-2	.	.	TRBJ2-1	TGTGCCAGCAGCTTGGGTCTAGCTGGTTACTATGAGCAGTTCTTC	CASSLGLAGYYEQFF
TRBV5-1	TRBD1	.	TRBJ2-7	TGCGCCAGCAGCCCCTGGACAGGCAACTACGAGCAGTACTTC	CASSPWTGNYEQYF
TRBV2	.	few	TRBJ1-3	TGTGCCAGCAGTGAAGCGCTCTTCCTACTCTCTGGAAACACCATATATTTT	CASSEALFLLSGNTIYF
TRBV4-1	.	.	TRBJ2-7	TGCGCCAGCAGCCAAAGTCCCTCCCTGAATTGGGCCTACGAGCAGTACTTC	CASSQSPSLNWAYEQYF
TRBV7-2	.	many	TRBJ1-6	TGTGCCAGCAGCTTAACCCCCGAGGCCGGAGGGGCCCTCCACTTT	CASSLTPEAGGALHF
TRBV6-2/TRBV6-3	TRBD2	.	TRBJ2-1	TGTGCCAGCAGTTTGCTGTCCGGGACTAGTCATCATCCCGGCTACAATGAGCAGTTCTTC	CASSLLSGTSHHPGYNEQFF
TRBV7-2	TRBD2	.	TRBJ2-1	TGTGCCAGCAGCTCGACTAGCGGGATCAACAATGAGCAGTTCTTC	CASSSTSGINNEQFF
TRBV6-6	.	.	TRBJ1-2	TGTGCCAGCAGTTACTTGGGCAGTGGGCTCTATGGCTACACCTTC	CASSYLGSGLYGYTF
TRBV7-6	TRBD2	.	TRBJ2-3	TGTGCCAGCAGCTCTCGGACTAGCGGGAACACAGATACGCAGTATTTT	CASSSRTSGNTDTQYF
TRBV11-2	TRBD2	.	TRBJ2-4	TGTGCCAGCAGCTTCCCGGGACTAGCGGACGGGAAAAACATTCAGTACTTC	CASSFPGLADGKNIQYF
TRBV7-2	TRBD2	.	TRBJ2-3	TGTGCCAGCAGCCCCTTCCTAGCGGGGGGGTTGGATACGCAGTATTTT	CASSPFLAGGLDTQYF
TRBV12-3/TRBV12-4	TRBD1	.	TRBJ1-2	TGTGCCAGCAGTAAACAGGGGAAGGGCGGCTACACCTTC	CASSKQGKGGYTF
TRBV6-1	.	.	TRBJ2-1	TGTGCCAGCAGTCTAGCCTTAGGGTCCTCCTACAATGAGCAGTTCTTC	CASSLALGSSYNEQFF
TRBV6-2/TRBV6-3	TRBD2	.	TRBJ2-1	TGTGCCAGCAGGGGGGGGTCTTACAATGAGCAGTTCTTC	CASRGGSYNEQFF
TRBV7-3	.	few	TRBJ1-2	TGTGCCAGCAGCTTAAATAGTGGGCAGATTAATGGCTACACCTTC	CASSLNSGQINGYTF
TRBV28	TRBD1	many	TRBJ2-6	TGTGGGACAGGGTCAAACTCTGGGGCCAACGTCCTGACTTTC	CGTGSNSGANVLTF
TRBV20-1	.	.	TRBJ2-1	TGCAGTGCTAATACAGGGGAGGCCCACTCCTACAATGAGCAGTTCTTC	CSANTGEAHSYNEQFF
TRBV5-1	TRBD1	.	TRBJ1-2	TGCGCCAGCAGCTGGGACGGACAGGGTAACTATGGCTACACCTTC	CASSWDGQGNYGYTF
TRBV4-1	.	.	TRBJ2-2	TGCGCCAGCAGCCAGGTAGCCGGGACAAATACCGGGGAGCTGTTTTTT	CASSQVAGTNTGELFF
TRBV27	.	few	TRBJ1-5	TGTGCCAGCAGATCCCCAGGGGATCAGCCCCAGCATTTT	CASRSPGDQPQHF
TRBV7-9	TRBD1	.	TRBJ1-1	TGTGCCAGCAGCTTGGGACAGGGCATCGGTGAAGCTTTCTTT	CASSLGQGIGEAFF
TRBV5-1	.	few	TRBJ1-1	TGCGCCAGCAGCTTCAAGGGAGACACTGAAGCTTTCTTT	CASSFKGDTEAFF
TRBV4-1	.	.	TRBJ1-4	TGCGCCAGCAGCCAAGTGGGGGGAGGCGAAAAACTGTTTTTT	CASSQVGGGEKLFF
TRBV5-1	.	few	TRBJ2-3	TGCGCCAGCAGCTTGAGACGCAGGACTAGCACAGATACGCAGTATTTT	CASSLRRRTSTDTQYF
TRBV6-5	.	.	TRBJ2-5	TGTGCCAGCAGTCGAAAGCTCGTAGGACCTGCTGGGACCCAGTACTTC	CASSRKLVGPAGTQYF